This T cell receptor beta chain was observed in a study of T cell responses to AZD1222 COVID-19 vaccine. Findings and caveats of the study: Two AZD1222 doses significantly raised spike-specific TCR breadth and depth over controls. Reportedly, nearly half the spike-specific TCRs target unmutated variant regions.

About this clone: The target antigen is unknown.

Germline V lookup: CDR1 MNHEY, CDR2 SVGAGI. The CDR3 is 14 residues long. Trimming took 6 bases from V and 2 from J; bases not matched to a gene: 7. This table comes from immunoSEQ multiplex PCR, and its TCRdb copy is limited to in-frame clones, with some not included. The sample shows fewer than 150,000 clones, 90% of them seen only once. The sequences come from peripheral blood, collected on day 0 of AZD1222 vaccination. The sequence was obtained from an adult in good health. The V gene is TRBV6-5, the J gene TRBJ2-7, with 7 nucleotides matching TRBD2. The CDR3 reads CASSSPAGAYEQYF. The CDR3 region has the DNA TGTGCCAGCAGCTCGCCGGCGGGGGCCTACGAGCAGTACTTC.